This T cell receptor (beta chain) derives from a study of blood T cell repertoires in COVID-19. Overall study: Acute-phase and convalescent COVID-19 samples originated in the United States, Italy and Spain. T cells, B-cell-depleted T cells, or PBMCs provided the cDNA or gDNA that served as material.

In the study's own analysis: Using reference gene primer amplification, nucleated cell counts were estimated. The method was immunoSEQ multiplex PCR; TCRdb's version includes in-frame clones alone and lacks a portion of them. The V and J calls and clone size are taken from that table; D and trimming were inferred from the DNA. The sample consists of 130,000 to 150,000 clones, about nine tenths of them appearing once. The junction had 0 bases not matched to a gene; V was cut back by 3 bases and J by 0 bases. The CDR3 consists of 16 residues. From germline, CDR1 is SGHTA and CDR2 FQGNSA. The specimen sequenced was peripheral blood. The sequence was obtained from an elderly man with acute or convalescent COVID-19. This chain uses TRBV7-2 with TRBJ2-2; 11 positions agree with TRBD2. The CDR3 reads CASSLTSGANTGELFF. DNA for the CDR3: TGTGCCAGCAGCTTGACTAGCGGGGCGAACACCGGGGAGCTGTTTTTT.